This T cell receptor (beta chain) was retrieved from a study of T cell responses to AZD1222 COVID-19 vaccine. Sequencing used immunoSEQ multiplex PCR; TCRdb keeps in-frame clones, though not all of them. The sample records 90,000 to 150,000 clones, 80% to 95% being singletons. With 3 bases clipped from V and 4 bases from J, the junction kept 7 bases outside the gene matches. CDR3 length: 16 amino acids. In germline, CDR1 is LNHDA, CDR2 SQIVND (reference sequence). The specimen comprised peripheral blood, sampled 28 days after the second dose of the MenACWY control vaccine. The TCR sequence derives from an adult who received the MenACWY meningococcal vaccine as a control. The rearrangement joins TRBV19 to TRBJ2-5, with 11 bases matching TRBD1. The CDR3, as DNA: TGTGCCAGTAGTATGGCCGGGACAGGGGGTTTAGAGACCCAGTACTTC. This translates into CASSMAGTGGLETQYF.